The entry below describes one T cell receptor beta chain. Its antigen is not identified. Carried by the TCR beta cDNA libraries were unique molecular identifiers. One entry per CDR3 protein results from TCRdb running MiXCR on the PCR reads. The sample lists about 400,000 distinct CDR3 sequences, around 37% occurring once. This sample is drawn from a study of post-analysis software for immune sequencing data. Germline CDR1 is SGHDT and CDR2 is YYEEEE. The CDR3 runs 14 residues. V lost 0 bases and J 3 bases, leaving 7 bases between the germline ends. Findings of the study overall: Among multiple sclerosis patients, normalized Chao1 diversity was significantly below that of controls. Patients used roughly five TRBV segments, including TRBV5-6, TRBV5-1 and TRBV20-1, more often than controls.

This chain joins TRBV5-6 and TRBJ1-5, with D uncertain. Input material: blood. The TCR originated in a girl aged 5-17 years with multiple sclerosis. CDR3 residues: CASSLGTYNQPQHF. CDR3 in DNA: TGTGCCAGCAGCTTGGGGACTTACAATCAGCCCCAGCATTTT.